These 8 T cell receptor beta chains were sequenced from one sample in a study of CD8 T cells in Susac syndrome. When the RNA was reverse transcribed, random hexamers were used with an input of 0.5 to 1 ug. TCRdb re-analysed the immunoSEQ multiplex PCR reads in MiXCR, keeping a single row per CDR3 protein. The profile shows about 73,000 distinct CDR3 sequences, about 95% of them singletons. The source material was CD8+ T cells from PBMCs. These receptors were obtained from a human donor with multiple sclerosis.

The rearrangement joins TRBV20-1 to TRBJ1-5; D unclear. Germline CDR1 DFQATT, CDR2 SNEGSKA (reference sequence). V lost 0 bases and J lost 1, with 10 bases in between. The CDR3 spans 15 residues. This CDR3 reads CSARDRRLSNQPQHF. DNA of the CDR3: TGCAGTGCTAGAGATCGGAGATTAAGCAATCAGCCCCAGCATTTT.

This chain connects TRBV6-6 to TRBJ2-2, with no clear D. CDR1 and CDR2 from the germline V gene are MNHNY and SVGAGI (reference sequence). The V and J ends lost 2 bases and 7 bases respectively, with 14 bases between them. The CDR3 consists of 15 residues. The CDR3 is CASSYGAEGRGELFF. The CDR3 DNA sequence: TGTGCCAGCAGTTACGGCGCGGAAGGCCGCGGGGAGCTGTTTTTT.

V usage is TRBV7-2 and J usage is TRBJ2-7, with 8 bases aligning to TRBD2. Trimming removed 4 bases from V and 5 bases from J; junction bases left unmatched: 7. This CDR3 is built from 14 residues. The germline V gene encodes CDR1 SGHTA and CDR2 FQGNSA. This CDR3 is CASSSQGLGDEQYF. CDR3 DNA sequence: TGTGCCAGCAGCTCACAGGGACTAGGGGACGAGCAGTACTTC.

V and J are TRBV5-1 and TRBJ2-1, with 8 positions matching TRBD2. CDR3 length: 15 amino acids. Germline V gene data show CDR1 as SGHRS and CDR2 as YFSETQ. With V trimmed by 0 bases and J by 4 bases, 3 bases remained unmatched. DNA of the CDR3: TGCGCCAGCAGCTTGGCGATAGCGGGATACAATGAGCAGTTCTTC. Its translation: CASSLAIAGYNEQFF.

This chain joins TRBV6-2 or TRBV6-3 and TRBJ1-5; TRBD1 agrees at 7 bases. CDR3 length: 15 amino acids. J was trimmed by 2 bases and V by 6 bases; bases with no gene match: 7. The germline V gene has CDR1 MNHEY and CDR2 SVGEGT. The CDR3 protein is CASRPLDRGNQPQHF. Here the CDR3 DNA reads TGTGCCAGCAGACCCCTAGACAGGGGCAATCAGCCCCAGCATTTT.

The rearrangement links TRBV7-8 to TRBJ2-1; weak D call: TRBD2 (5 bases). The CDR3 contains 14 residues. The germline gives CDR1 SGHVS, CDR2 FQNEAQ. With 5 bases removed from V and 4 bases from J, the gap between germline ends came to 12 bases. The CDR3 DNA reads TGTGCCAGCAGCCCCCGGCGGACTTACAATGAGCAGTTCTTC. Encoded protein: CASSPRRTYNEQFF. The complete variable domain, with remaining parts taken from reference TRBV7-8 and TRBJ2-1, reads GAGVSQSPRYKVAKRGQDVALRCDPISGHVSLFWYQQALGQGPEFLTYFQNEAQLDKSGLPSDRFFAERPEGSVSTLKIQRTQQEDSAVYLCASSPRRTYNEQFFGPGTRLTVL.

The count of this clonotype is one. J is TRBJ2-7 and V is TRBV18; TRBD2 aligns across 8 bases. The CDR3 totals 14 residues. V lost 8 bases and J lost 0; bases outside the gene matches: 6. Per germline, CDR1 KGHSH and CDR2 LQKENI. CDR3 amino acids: CASRGGPSSYEQYF. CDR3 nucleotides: TGTGCCAGCCGGGGGGGCCCGAGCTCCTACGAGCAGTACTTC. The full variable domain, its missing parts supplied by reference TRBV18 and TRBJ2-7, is NAGVMQNPRHLVRRRGQEARLRCSPMKGHSHVYWYRQLPEEGLKFMVYLQKENIIDESGMPKERFSAEFPKEGPSILRIQQVVRGDSAAYFCASRGGPSSYEQYFGPGTRLTVT.

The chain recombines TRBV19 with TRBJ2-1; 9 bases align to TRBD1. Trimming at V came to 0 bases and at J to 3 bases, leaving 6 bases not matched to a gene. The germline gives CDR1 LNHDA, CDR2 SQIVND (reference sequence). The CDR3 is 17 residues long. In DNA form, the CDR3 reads TGTGCCAGTAGTATAGAATCCGGGACAGGGATCTACAATGAGCAGTTCTTC. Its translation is CASSIESGTGIYNEQFF.